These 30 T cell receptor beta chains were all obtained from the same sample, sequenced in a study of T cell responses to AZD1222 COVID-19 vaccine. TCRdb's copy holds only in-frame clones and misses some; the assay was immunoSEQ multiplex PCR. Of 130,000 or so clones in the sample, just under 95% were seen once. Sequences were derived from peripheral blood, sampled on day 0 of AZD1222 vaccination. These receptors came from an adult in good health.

The CDR3 is CAWMYGQKTYEQYF. The CDR3 nucleotides are TGTGCCTGGATGTATGGACAGAAGACCTACGAGCAGTACTTC. V usage is TRBV30 and J usage is TRBJ2-7; D is perhaps TRBD1 (6 bases). Looked up from germline, CDR1 is GTSNPN and CDR2 is SVGIG (reference sequence). The CDR3 is made up of 14 amino acids. Between the trimmed V and J ends, which lost 4 bases and 2 bases, there was a span of 15 bases.

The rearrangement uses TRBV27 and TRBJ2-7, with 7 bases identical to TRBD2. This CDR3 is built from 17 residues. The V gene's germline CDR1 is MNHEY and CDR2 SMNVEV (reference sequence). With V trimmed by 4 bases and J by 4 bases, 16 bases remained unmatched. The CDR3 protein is CASSYLPRAGDGYEQYF. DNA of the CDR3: TGTGCCAGCAGTTACCTTCCCCGGGCGGGAGACGGGTACGAGCAGTACTTC.

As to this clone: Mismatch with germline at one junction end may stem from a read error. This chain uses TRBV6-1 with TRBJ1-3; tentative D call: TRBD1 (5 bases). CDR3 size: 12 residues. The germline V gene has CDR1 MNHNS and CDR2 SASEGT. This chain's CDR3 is CASSEMGRSQAF. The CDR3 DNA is TGTGCCAGCAGTGAGATGGGACGATCCCAGGCGTTT.

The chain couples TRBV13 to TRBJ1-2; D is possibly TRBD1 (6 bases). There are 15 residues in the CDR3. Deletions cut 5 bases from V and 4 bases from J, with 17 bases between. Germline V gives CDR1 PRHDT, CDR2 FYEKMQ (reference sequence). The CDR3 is CASSTQGAVRYGYTF. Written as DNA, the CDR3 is TGTGCCAGCAGCACACAGGGTGCAGTCCGCTATGGCTACACCTTC.

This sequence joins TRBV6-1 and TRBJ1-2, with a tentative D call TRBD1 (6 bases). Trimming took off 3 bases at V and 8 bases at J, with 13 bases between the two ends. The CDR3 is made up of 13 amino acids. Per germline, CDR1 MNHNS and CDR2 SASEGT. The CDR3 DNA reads TGTGCCAGCAGTGAGACAGGCCCCAAGGGCTACACCTTC. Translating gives CASSETGPKGYTF.

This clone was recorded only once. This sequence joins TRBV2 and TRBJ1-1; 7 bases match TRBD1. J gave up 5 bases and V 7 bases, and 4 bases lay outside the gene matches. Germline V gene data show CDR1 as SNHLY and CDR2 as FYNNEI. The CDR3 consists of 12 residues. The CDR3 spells CASNYRGTEAFF. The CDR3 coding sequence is TGTGCCAGCAATTACAGGGGAACTGAAGCTTTCTTT.

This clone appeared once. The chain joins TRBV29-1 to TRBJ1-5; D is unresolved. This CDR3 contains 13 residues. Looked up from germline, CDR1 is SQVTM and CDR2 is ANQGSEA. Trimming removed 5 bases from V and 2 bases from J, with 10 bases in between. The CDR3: CSVMEGGNQPQHF. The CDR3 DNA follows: TGCAGCGTTATGGAAGGCGGCAATCAGCCCCAGCATTTT.

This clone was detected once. CDR3 nucleotides: TGCGCCAGCAGCTCCCAGTCCTACAATGAGCAGTTCTTC. As protein: CASSSQSYNEQFF. The chain couples TRBV5-1 to TRBJ2-1; no definite D call. From germline, CDR1 is SGHRS and CDR2 YFSETQ. CDR3 size: 13 residues. Trimming cost V 3 bases and J 1 base, with 5 bases left between them.

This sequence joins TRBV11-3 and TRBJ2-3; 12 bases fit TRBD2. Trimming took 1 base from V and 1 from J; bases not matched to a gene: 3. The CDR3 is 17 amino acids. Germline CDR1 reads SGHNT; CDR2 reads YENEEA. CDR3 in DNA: TGTGCCAGCAGCTTAGGCCGACTAGCGGGAGGCACAGATACGCAGTATTTT. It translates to CASSLGRLAGGTDTQYF.

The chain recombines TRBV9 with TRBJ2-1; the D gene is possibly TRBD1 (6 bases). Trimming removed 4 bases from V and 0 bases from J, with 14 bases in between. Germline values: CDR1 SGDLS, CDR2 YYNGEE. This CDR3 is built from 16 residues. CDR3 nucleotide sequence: TGTGCCAGCAGCCCCAGGGGTGACAGCTCCTACAATGAGCAGTTCTTC. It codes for CASSPRGDSSYNEQFF.

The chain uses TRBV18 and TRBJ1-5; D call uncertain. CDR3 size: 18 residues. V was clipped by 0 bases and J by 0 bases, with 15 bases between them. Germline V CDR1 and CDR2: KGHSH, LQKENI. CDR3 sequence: CASSPPGPSSYSNQPQHF. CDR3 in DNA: TGTGCCAGCTCACCACCAGGGCCGTCCAGTTATAGCAATCAGCCCCAGCATTTT.

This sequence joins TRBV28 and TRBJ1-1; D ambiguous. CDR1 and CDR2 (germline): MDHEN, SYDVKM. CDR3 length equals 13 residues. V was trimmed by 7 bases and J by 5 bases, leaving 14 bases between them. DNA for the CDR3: TGTGCCAGCACCCTGCGGGGTAAGACTGAAGCTTTCTTT. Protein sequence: CASTLRGKTEAFF.

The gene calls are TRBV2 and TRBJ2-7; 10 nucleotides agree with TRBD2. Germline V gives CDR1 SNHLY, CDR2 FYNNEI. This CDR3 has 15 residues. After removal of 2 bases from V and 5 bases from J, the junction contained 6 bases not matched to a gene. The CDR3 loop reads CASSEQGLAGDEQYF. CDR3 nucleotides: TGTGCCAGCAGTGAACAAGGGCTAGCGGGGGACGAGCAGTACTTC. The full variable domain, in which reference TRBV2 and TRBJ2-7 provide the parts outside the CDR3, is EPEVTQTPSHQVTQMGQEVILRCVPISNHLYFYWYRQILGQKVEFLVSFYNNEISEKSEIFDDQFSVERPDGSNFTLKIRSTKLEDSAMYFCASSEQGLAGDEQYFGPGTRLTVT.

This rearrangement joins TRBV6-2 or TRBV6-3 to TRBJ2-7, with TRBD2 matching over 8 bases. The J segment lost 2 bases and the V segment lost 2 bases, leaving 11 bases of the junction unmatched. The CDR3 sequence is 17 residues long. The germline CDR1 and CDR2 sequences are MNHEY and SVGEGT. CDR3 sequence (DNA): TGTGCCAGCAGTTACGCGGGGGGTCTAGCGATAACCTACGAGCAGTACTTC. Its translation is CASSYAGGLAITYEQYF.

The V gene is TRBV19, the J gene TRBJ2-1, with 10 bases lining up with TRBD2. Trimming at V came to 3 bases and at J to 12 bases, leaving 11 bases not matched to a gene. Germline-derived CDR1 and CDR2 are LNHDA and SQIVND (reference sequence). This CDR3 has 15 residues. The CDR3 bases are TGTGCCAGTAGTATTCTAGCGGGGGTCGAACAGAGGCAGTTCTTC. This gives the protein CASSILAGVEQRQFF.

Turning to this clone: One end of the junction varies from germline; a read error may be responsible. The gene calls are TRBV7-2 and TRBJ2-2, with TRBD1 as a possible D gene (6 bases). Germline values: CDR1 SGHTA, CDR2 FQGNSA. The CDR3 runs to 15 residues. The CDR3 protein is CASSPQGWGTGELLF. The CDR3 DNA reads TGTGCCAGCAGCCCCCAGGGGTGGGGCACCGGGGAGCTGCTTTTT.

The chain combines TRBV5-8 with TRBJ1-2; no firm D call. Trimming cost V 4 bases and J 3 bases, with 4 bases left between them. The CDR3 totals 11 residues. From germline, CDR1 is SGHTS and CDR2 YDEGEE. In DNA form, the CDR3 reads TGTGCCAGCAGCCAGGACTATGGCTACACCTTC. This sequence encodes CASSQDYGYTF.

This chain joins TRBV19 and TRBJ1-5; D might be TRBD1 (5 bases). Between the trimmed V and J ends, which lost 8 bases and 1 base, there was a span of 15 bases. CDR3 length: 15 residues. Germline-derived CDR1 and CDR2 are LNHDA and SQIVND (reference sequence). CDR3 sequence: CASSEAGTSNQPQHF. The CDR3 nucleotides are TGTGCCAGTTCCGAGGCAGGGACGAGCAATCAGCCCCAGCATTTT. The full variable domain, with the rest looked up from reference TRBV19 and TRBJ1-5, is DGGITQSPKYLFRKEGQNVTLSCEQNLNHDAMYWYRQDPGQGLRLIYYSQIVNDFQKGDIAEGYSVSREKKESFPLTVTSAQKNPTAFYLCASSEAGTSNQPQHFGDGTRLSIL.

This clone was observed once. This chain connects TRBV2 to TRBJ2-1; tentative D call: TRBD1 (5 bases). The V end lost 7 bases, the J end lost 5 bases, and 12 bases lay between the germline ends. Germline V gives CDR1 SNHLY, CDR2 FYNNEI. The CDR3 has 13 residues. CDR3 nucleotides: TGTGCCAGCATCTGGGGCTACCACAATGAGCAGTTCTTC. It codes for CASIWGYHNEQFF. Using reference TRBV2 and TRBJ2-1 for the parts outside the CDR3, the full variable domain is EPEVTQTPSHQVTQMGQEVILRCVPISNHLYFYWYRQILGQKVEFLVSFYNNEISEKSEIFDDQFSVERPDGSNFTLKIRSTKLEDSAMYFCASIWGYHNEQFFGPGTRLTVL.

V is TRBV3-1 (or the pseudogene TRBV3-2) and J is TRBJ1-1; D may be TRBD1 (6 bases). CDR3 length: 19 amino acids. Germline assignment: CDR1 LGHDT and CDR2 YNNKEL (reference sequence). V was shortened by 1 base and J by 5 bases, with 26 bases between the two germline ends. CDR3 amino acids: CASSQGPGRKGGRSTEAFF. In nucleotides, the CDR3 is TGTGCCAGCAGCCAAGGTCCAGGTAGGAAGGGGGGGCGGTCGACTGAAGCTTTCTTT.

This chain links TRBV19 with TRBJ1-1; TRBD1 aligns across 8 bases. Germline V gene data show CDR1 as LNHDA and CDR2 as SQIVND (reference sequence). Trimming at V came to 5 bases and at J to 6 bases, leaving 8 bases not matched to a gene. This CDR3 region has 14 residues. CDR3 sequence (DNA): TGTGCCAGTAGTCTTCCGGACAGGGTGTCTGAAGCTTTCTTT. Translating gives CASSLPDRVSEAFF. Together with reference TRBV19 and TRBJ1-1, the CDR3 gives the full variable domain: DGGITQSPKYLFRKEGQNVTLSCEQNLNHDAMYWYRQDPGQGLRLIYYSQIVNDFQKGDIAEGYSVSREKKESFPLTVTSAQKNPTAFYLCASSLPDRVSEAFFGQGTRLTVV.

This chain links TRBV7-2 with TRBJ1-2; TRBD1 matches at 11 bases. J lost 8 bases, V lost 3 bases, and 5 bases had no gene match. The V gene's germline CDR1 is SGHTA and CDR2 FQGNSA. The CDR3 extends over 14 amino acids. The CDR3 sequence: CASSFGTGGGGYTF. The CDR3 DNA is TGTGCCAGCAGCTTTGGGACAGGGGGTGGCGGCTACACCTTC. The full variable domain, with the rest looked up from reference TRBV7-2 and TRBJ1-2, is GAGVSQSPSNKVTEKGKDVELRCDPISGHTALYWYRQSLGQGLEFLIYFQGNSAPDKSGLPSDRFSAERTGGSVSTLTIQRTQQEDSAVYLCASSFGTGGGGYTFGSGTRLTVV.

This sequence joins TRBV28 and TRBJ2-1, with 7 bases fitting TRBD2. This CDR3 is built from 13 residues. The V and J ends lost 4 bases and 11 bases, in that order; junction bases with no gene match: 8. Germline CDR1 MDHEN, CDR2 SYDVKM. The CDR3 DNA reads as TGTGCCAGCAGTTCCGACGGCGGGACTAAGCAGTTCTTC. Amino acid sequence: CASSSDGGTKQFF.

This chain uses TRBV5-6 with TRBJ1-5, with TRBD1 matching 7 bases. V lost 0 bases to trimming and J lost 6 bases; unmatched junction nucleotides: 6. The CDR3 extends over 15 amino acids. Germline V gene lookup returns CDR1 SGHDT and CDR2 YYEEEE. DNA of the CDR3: TGTGCCAGCAGCTTGGGGGCCAGGGGGAGTCAGCCCCAGCATTTT. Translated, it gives CASSLGARGSQPQHF.

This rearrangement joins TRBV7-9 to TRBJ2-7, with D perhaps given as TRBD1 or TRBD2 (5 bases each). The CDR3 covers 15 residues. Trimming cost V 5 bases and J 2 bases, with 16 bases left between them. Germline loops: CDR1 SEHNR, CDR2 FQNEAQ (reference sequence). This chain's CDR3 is CASSPQGLGAYEQYF. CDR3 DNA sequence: TGTGCCAGCAGCCCCCAGGGCCTGGGGGCCTACGAGCAGTACTTC.

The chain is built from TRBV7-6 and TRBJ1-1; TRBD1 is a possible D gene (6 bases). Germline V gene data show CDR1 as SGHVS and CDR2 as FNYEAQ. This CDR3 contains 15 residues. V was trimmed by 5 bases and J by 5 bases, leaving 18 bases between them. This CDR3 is CASSLSGGAGTEAFF. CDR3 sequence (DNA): TGTGCCAGCAGCCTTAGTGGGGGGGCTGGAACTGAAGCTTTCTTT.

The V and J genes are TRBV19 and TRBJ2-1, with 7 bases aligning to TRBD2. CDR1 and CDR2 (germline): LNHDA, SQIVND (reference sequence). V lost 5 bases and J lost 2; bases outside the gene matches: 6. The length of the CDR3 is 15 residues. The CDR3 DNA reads TGTGCCAGTAGTGTTAGCGGGCGAACCTACAATGAGCAGTTCTTC. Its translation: CASSVSGRTYNEQFF.

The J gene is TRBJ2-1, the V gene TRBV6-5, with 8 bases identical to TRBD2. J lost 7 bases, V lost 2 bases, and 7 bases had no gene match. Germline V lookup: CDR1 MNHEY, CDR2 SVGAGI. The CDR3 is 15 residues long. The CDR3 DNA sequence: TGTGCCAGCAGTTACCAGCGGGAGTTCGGGAATGAGCAGTTCTTC. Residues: CASSYQREFGNEQFF.

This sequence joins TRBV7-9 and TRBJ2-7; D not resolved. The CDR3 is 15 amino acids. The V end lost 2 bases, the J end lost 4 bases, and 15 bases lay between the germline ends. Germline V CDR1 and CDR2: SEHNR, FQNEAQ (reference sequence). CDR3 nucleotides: TGTGCCAGCAGCTTAAGCGCCGACGGACGGTACGAGCAGTACTTC. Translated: CASSLSADGRYEQYF. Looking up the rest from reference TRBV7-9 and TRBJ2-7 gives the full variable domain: DTGVSQNPRHKITKRGQNVTFRCDPISEHNRLYWYRQTLGQGPEFLTYFQNEAQLEKSRLLSDRFSAERPKGSFSTLEIQRTEQGDSAMYLCASSLSADGRYEQYFGPGTRLTVT.

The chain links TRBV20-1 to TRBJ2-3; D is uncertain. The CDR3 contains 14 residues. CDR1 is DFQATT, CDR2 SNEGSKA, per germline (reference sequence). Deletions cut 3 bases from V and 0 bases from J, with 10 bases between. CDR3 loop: CSASKQPSTDTQYF. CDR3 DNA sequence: TGCAGTGCTAGTAAACAGCCCAGCACAGATACGCAGTATTTT.